This entry concerns a single TCR beta chain. Its cognate antigen is unknown. Libraries were prepared by immunoSEQ multiplex PCR; TCRdb keeps only in-frame clonotypes and omits some of them. Of approximately 190,000 clones detected, approximately 84% appear once; the ten largest clones hold about 7%. This record belongs to a study of cytomegalovirus exposure and HLA in healthy donors. Study results and caveats: First-cohort TCR clusters were later found to tend to co-occur in the roughly 110 validation repertoires. It was reported that the classifier diagnosed cytomegalovirus status with high specificity and sensitivity in both the original and validation cohorts. The study designated around 150 TCR beta chains cytomegalovirus-associated. Despite most TCR sequences being rare, some public TCRs occurred in many donors.

Germline V lookup: CDR1 LNHDA, CDR2 SQIVND (reference sequence). The length of the CDR3 is 14 residues. Losses at the gene ends were 4 bases for V and 6 bases for J; bases not matched to a gene: 6. V gene TRBV19 combines with J gene TRBJ2-7; TRBD1 matches at 10 bases. This clonotype was obtained from a man aged 18 to 30 in good health and CMV-seropositive. Sequencing was done on a sample of PBMCs. The DNA for the CDR3 is TGTGCCAGTAGTAATGCGGGACAGGGGTTCGAGCAGTACTTC. It is translated as CASSNAGQGFEQYF.